A single sample gave rise to the 14 T cell receptor beta chains below, sequenced in a study of blood T cells in healthy people across ages. The second PCR ran roughly 6 to 11 cycles with a sample-barcoded 5' primer and J-beta primers. TCRdb analysed the 5' RACE reads with MiXCR anew, one entry per CDR3 protein. The sample has approximately 770,000 distinct CDR3 sequences; roughly 50% are singletons. The sequenced sample consisted of blood. The receptors derive from a man aged 25-45 years in good health.

This sequence joins TRBV6-5 and TRBJ2-7, with 7 bases aligning to TRBD1. This CDR3 has 14 residues. V dropped 1 base and J dropped 3; count of bases not matched to a gene: 3. CDR1 is MNHEY and CDR2 is SVGAGI in the germline V gene. The CDR3 DNA sequence: TGTGCCAGCAGTTACTGGGCAGGGGGCTACGAGCAGTACTTC. Residues: CASSYWAGGYEQYF.

J is TRBJ2-5 and V is TRBV28, with 7 bases fitting TRBD1. With 7 bases clipped from V and 0 bases from J, the junction kept 11 bases outside the gene matches. The CDR3 loop spans 16 amino acids. Germline CDR1 reads MDHEN; CDR2 reads SYDVKM. The CDR3 spells CASTTGQTYDQETQYF. CDR3 bases: TGTGCCAGCACCACGGGACAGACCTACGACCAAGAGACCCAGTACTTC.

V is TRBV12-3 or TRBV12-4 and J is TRBJ1-2; 7 bases line up with TRBD1. The CDR3 extends over 16 amino acids. V dropped 6 bases and J dropped 1; count of bases not matched to a gene: 11. CDR3 sequence reads: CASRQTGASINYGYTF. In DNA, the CDR3 is TGTGCCAGCAGACAAACAGGGGCCTCGATTAACTATGGCTACACCTTC.

The J gene is TRBJ2-7, the V gene TRBV28, with 10 bases lining up with TRBD1. Looked up from germline, CDR1 is MDHEN and CDR2 is SYDVKM. V was pared by 10 bases and J by 3 bases, with 9 bases of the junction left unmatched. The length of the CDR3 is 14 residues. Here the CDR3 DNA reads TGTGCCAACTCTCGGACAGGGGGACGCTACGAGCAGTACTTC. Protein sequence: CANSRTGGRYEQYF.

This sequence joins TRBV9 and TRBJ1-1; D uncertain. This CDR3 contains 12 residues. V lost 2 bases and J lost 7, with 9 bases in between. Germline CDR1 is SGDLS and CDR2 is YYNGEE. Here the CDR3 reads CASSVVGHEAFF. In nucleotides, the CDR3 is TGTGCCAGCAGCGTGGTAGGGCATGAAGCTTTCTTT.

The chain employs TRBV29-1 and TRBJ2-1; 13 nucleotides align to TRBD2. V trimming: 6 bases; J trimming: 9 bases; junction bases outside the gene matches: 5. The CDR3 sequence is 13 residues long. Germline CDR1 reads SQVTM; CDR2 reads ANQGSEA. Here the CDR3 DNA reads TGCAGCGTCAGGACTAGCGGGAGCAGTGAGCAGTTCTTC. Translating it yields CSVRTSGSSEQFF.

Of note for this clonotype: The junction and the germline gene differ at one end; a read error may be behind it. The chain recombines TRBV20-1 with TRBJ1-2, with D perhaps matching TRBD1 (5 bases). The CDR3 sequence is 13 residues long. CDR1 and CDR2 from the germline V gene are DFQATT and SNEGSKA (reference sequence). CDR3 amino acids: CSAREQVNYGYTF. The CDR3 region has the DNA TGCAGTGCTAGAGAACAGGTTAACTACGGCTACACCTTC.

This chain joins TRBV6-6 and TRBJ2-7; a possible D gene is TRBD1 (5 bases). The CDR3 sequence is 16 residues long. Germline CDR1 and CDR2: MNHNY and SVGAGI (reference sequence). Trimming removed 7 bases from V and 0 bases from J, with 19 bases in between. As DNA, the CDR3 is TGTGCCAGCAACCCACGACGACAGTCATCCTCCTACGAGCAGTACTTC. It codes for CASNPRRQSSSYEQYF.

The V gene is TRBV28, the J gene TRBJ1-1; D not resolved. The CDR3 spans 14 residues. The V gene's germline CDR1 is MDHEN and CDR2 SYDVKM. V dropped 2 bases and J dropped 4 bases, with 11 bases sitting between them. The CDR3 loop is CASSLESSGTEAFF. The CDR3 coding sequence is TGTGCCAGCAGTTTAGAGTCCAGCGGCACTGAAGCTTTCTTT. Filled out from reference TRBV28 and TRBJ1-1, the complete variable domain reads DVKVTQSSRYLVKRTGEKVFLECVQDMDHENMFWYRQDPGLGLRLIYFSYDVKMKEKGDIPEGYSVSREKKERFSLILESASTNQTSMYLCASSLESSGTEAFFGQGTRLTVV.

The chain recombines TRBV7-2 with TRBJ2-3, with a weak D call TRBD1 (6 bases). V lost 0 bases and J 1 base, leaving 11 bases between the germline ends. The germline V gene has CDR1 SGHTA and CDR2 FQGNSA. The CDR3 totals 16 residues. The CDR3 nucleotides read TGTGCCAGCAGCTTAGCGCCGGGACACGGCACAGATACGCAGTATTTT. Translating gives CASSLAPGHGTDTQYF. The entire variable domain, with the rest obtained from reference TRBV7-2 and TRBJ2-3, is as follows: GAGVSQSPSNKVTEKGKDVELRCDPISGHTALYWYRQSLGQGLEFLIYFQGNSAPDKSGLPSDRFSAERTGGSVSTLTIQRTQQEDSAVYLCASSLAPGHGTDTQYFGPGTRLTVL.

The V and J genes are TRBV20-1 and TRBJ1-2, with a weak D call TRBD1 (5 bases). Germline V gene data show CDR1 as DFQATT and CDR2 as SNEGSKA (reference sequence). Trimming cost V 6 bases and J 8 bases, with 16 bases left between them. The CDR3 contains 12 residues. CDR3 sequence: CSASSDSQGYTF. DNA of the CDR3: TGCAGTGCCAGCTCTGACAGCCAGGGCTACACCTTC.

The chain links TRBV6-5 to TRBJ1-2, with D maybe TRBD1 (6 bases). The CDR3 is 15 residues long. Trimming left V 6 bases short and J 7 bases short, with 21 bases between. Germline CDR1 and CDR2: MNHEY and SVGAGI. The DNA of the CDR3 is TGTGCCAGCAGCAAAGGGACGTCAGGGGCGGTTGGCTACACCTTC. This codes for CASSKGTSGAVGYTF.

This CDR3 is CASSGTENEKLFF. The CDR3 bases are TGCGCCAGCTCGGGGACAGAAAATGAAAAACTGTTTTTT. The genes are TRBV5-1 and TRBJ1-4; TRBD1 matches 7 bases. The CDR3 runs 13 residues. Germline CDR1 and CDR2: SGHRS and YFSETQ. The V segment lost 7 bases and the J segment 5 bases; nucleotides outside the gene matches: 5.

This rearrangement joins TRBV20-1 to TRBJ2-7; 7 bases match TRBD2. Germline values: CDR1 DFQATT, CDR2 SNEGSKA (reference sequence). CDR3 size: 12 residues. V lost 8 bases, J lost 9 bases, and 13 bases stayed unmatched. The CDR3 bases are TGCAGTTATGCCGGGGGGAATAGGGGGCAGTACTTC. This codes for CSYAGGNRGQYF.